The source of this T cell receptor (beta chain) is a study of chemoradiotherapy in HPV16-positive cancers. The wider study: Two HPV16-positive patients' cells yielded candidate HPV-specific clones and common motifs.

Only in-frame clones appear in the TCRdb table, and some are missing; sequencing was by immunoSEQ multiplex PCR. Of some 30,000 clones in the sample, about 88% are singletons; the top ten hold under 2.5%. Worth noting for this clone: Its specificity is unknown.

Study-level findings and limits: During treatment, candidate HPV-specific clones and E7-related motifs expanded in tumor.

Sequenced here: blood, sampled from a patient who underwent chemoradiotherapy. This TCR was sampled from a human donor with HPV-associated anogenital cancer.

This CDR3 is CASSEGNEQYF. CDR3 in DNA: TGTGCCAGCAGTGAGGGGAACGAGCAGTACTTC. This chain links TRBV6-1 with TRBJ2-7; D not resolved. With 3 bases removed from V and 5 bases from J, the gap between germline ends came to 5 bases. Germline V gives CDR1 MNHNS, CDR2 SASEGT. This CDR3 has 11 residues.